This T cell receptor (beta chain) was sequenced during a study of identical twins. Whole-study results and caveats: The models systematically underestimated how much out-of-frame TCR alpha was shared in monozygotic twins.

Through template switching, a universal primer site was introduced, and the cDNA contained unique molecular identifiers. TCRdb reprocessed the 5' RACE reads via MiXCR and lists one record per CDR3 protein. The table includes 300,000 to 400,000 distinct CDR3 sequences, around 9% detected once. V shed 4 bases, J shed 4 bases, and the junction held 12 bases outside the gene matches. The V gene's germline CDR1 is SGHVS and CDR2 FQNEAQ. This CDR3 contains 16 residues. This clonotype was observed at least ten times. Its target is not known. This rearrangement joins TRBV7-8 to TRBJ1-1; TRBD1 matches at 7 bases. Sequencing was done on a sample of naive T cells sorted from blood. The receptor's source is a woman aged 45-59 years in good health. This CDR3 is CASSSDRVPLGTEAFF. In DNA form, the CDR3 reads TGTGCCAGCAGCTCAGACAGGGTGCCCCTCGGCACTGAAGCTTTCTTT. Using reference TRBV7-8 and TRBJ1-1 for the parts outside the CDR3, the full variable domain is GAGVSQSPRYKVAKRGQDVALRCDPISGHVSLFWYQQALGQGPEFLTYFQNEAQLDKSGLPSDRFFAERPEGSVSTLKIQRTQQEDSAVYLCASSSDRVPLGTEAFFGQGTRLTVV.